Reported below is one T cell receptor (beta chain). This record belongs to a study of Ad26.COV2.S vaccination and SARS-CoV-2 variants. The CDR3 totals 17 residues. Germline values: CDR1 LGHNA, CDR2 YNFKEQ. Trimming left V 3 bases short and J 4 bases short, with 21 bases between. The treatment was: roughly 18 received Ad26.COV2.S at low or high dose, single or two shots; roughly 5 received placebo; per-sample allocation not given. The investigators took samples on day 63 after the first vaccine or placebo injection. The table came from immunoSEQ multiplex PCR; TCRdb's copy has only in-frame clones and leaves some out. This table has over 400,000 clones, about nine tenths appearing once.

The receptor was derived from a person between 18 and 65 years old who received the Ad26.COV2.S COVID-19 vaccine or a placebo. This chain connects TRBV4-2 to TRBJ2-5; D remains ambiguous. This sample comprised peripheral blood, obtained in a trial of Ad26.COV2.S vaccine versus placebo. CDR3 loop: CASSHLEGLGLTETQYF. The CDR3 coding sequence is TGTGCCAGCAGCCACCTGGAAGGGCTAGGTTTAACAGAGACCCAGTACTTC.